Here is one TCR beta chain with its context. Germline V gene lookup returns CDR1 GTSNPN and CDR2 SVGIG (reference sequence). The CDR3 consists of 15 residues. The ends lost 3 bases at V and 1 base at J; junction bases unmatched: 7. The sample is drawn from a study of blood T cell repertoires in COVID-19. In the study overall: Some COVID-19 samples were acute and others convalescent; all came from the United States, Italy and Spain. T cells, B-cell-depleted T cells, or PBMCs provided the cDNA or gDNA that served as material.

The protocol was immunoSEQ multiplex PCR, while the TCRdb copy is restricted to in-frame clones and leaves out a portion. The sample has about 190,000 clones; roughly 80% are singletons. This TCR was sampled from a man between 50 and 59 years old who had recovered from COVID-19. Sequencing was done on a sample of peripheral blood. The rearrangement joins TRBV30 to TRBJ2-7; TRBD1 aligns across 9 bases. CDR3 sequence reads: CAWSYPGTGSYEQYF. The CDR3 DNA reads as TGTGCCTGGAGCTACCCCGGGACAGGGTCCTACGAGCAGTACTTC.